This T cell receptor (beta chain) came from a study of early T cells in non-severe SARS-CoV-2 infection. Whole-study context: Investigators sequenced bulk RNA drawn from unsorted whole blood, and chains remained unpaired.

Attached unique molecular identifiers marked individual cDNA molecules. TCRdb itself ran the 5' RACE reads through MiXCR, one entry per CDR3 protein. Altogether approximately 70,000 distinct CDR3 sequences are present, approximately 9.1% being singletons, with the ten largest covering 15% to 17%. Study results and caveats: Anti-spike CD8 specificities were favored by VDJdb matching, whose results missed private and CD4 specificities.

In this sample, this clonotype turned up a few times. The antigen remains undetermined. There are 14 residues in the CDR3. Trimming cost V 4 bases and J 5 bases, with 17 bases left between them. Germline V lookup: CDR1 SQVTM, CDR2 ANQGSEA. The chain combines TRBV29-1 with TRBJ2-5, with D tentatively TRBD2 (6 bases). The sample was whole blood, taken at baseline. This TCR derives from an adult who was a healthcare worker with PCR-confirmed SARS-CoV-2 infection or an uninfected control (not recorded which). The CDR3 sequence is CSVVEGLGRETQYF. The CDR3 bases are TGCAGCGTTGTTGAGGGACTGGGTCGGGAGACCCAGTACTTC.